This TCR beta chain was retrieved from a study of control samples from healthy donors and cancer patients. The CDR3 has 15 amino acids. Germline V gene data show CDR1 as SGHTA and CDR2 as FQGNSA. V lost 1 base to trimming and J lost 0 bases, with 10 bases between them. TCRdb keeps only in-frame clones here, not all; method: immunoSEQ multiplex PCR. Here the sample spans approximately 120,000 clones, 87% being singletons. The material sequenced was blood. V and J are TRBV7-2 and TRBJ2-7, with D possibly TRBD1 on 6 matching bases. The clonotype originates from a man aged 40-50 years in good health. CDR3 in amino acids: CASSLESRGSYEQYF. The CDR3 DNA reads TGTGCCAGCAGCTTAGAGAGCAGGGGCTCCTACGAGCAGTACTTC.